This TCR beta chain derives from a study of blood T cell repertoires in COVID-19. This CDR3 has 16 residues. The trim removed 1 base at V and 4 bases at J, leaving 5 bases unmatched. Per the germline V gene, CDR1 is KGHSH and CDR2 is LQKENI. Libraries were prepared by immunoSEQ multiplex PCR; TCRdb keeps only in-frame clonotypes and omits some of them. The table lists about 190,000 clones, approximately 85% of them singletons. This clonotype was obtained from a woman between 70 and 85 years old with active or convalescent COVID-19. Sample: peripheral blood. J is TRBJ2-3 and V is TRBV18; 10 bases match TRBD2. The CDR3 protein is CASSPRLAGAPDTQYF. Here the CDR3 DNA reads TGTGCCAGCTCACCACGGCTAGCGGGAGCCCCAGATACGCAGTATTTT. The full variable domain, completed using reference TRBV18 and TRBJ2-3, is NAGVMQNPRHLVRRRGQEARLRCSPMKGHSHVYWYRQLPEEGLKFMVYLQKENIIDESGMPKERFSAEFPKEGPSILRIQQVVRGDSAAYFCASSPRLAGAPDTQYFGPGTRLTVL.